A selection of T cell receptor beta chains follows, all from one sample in a study of blood T cells in healthy people across ages. Each CDR3 protein gets one entry after TCRdb re-called the 5' RACE reads with MiXCR. Of around 940,000 distinct CDR3 sequences detected, roughly 51% appear once; the ten largest clones hold about 22%. Input material: blood. These receptor sequences come from a woman aged 60-70 years in good health. The CDR3 runs from the conserved cysteine through the conserved F or W. The D gene is left open where the match is weak. Clone size, where shown, is once, few, many, or a class for clones that have expanded.

j_gene: TRBJ1-2
d_gene: TRBD1
v_gene: TRBV11-1
abundance: -
CDR3aa: CASSDMRGRGFYGYTF
CDR3nt: TGTGCCAGCAGCGACATGAGGGGGCGCGGATTCTATGGCTACACCTTC

j_gene: TRBJ2-3
d_gene: TRBD2
v_gene: TRBV7-9
abundance: -
CDR3aa: CASSYRGSGGLSTDTQYF
CDR3nt: TGTGCCAGCAGCTACCGTGGTAGCGGGGGCCTCAGCACAGATACGCAGTATTTT

j_gene: TRBJ1-5
d_gene: TRBD1
v_gene: TRBV6-1
abundance: -
CDR3aa: CASSDRGRQSNQPQHF
CDR3nt: TGTGCCAGCTCAGACAGGGGAAGGCAATCCAATCAGCCCCAGCATTTT

j_gene: TRBJ1-1
d_gene: -
v_gene: TRBV20-1
abundance: -
CDR3aa: CSARRGGTMNTEAFF
CDR3nt: TGCAGTGCTAGACGAGGGGGGACTATGAACACTGAAGCTTTCTTT

j_gene: TRBJ2-1
d_gene: -
v_gene: TRBV6-2/TRBV6-3
abundance: -
CDR3aa: CASRDPRNEQFF
CDR3nt: TGTGCCAGCCGGGACCCCCGGAATGAGCAGTTCTTC

j_gene: TRBJ2-1
d_gene: -
v_gene: TRBV20-1
abundance: many
CDR3aa: CSAPPGPLREQFF
CDR3nt: TGCAGTGCTCCCCCGGGACCTCTACGGGAGCAGTTCTTC

j_gene: TRBJ2-7
d_gene: TRBD1
v_gene: TRBV5-1
abundance: few
CDR3aa: CASAPGTGDYEQYF
CDR3nt: TGCGCCAGCGCACCCGGGACAGGGGACTACGAGCAGTACTTC

j_gene: TRBJ1-5
d_gene: -
v_gene: TRBV28
abundance: -
CDR3aa: CASSFGGPNQPQHF
CDR3nt: TGTGCCAGCAGTTTTGGGGGGCCCAATCAGCCCCAGCATTTT

j_gene: TRBJ2-5
d_gene: -
v_gene: TRBV7-8
abundance: many
CDR3aa: CASSSLAGRETQYF
CDR3nt: TGTGCCAGCAGCTCCCTAGCAGGGAGGGAGACCCAGTACTTC

j_gene: TRBJ1-5
d_gene: -
v_gene: TRBV6-2/TRBV6-3
abundance: few
CDR3aa: CASSYNGIPQHF
CDR3nt: TGTGCCAGCAGTTACAATGGCATACCCCAGCATTTT

j_gene: TRBJ1-5
d_gene: -
v_gene: TRBV15
abundance: -
CDR3aa: CATSRDWSPGQPQHF
CDR3nt: TGTGCCACCAGCAGAGACTGGTCGCCGGGTCAGCCCCAGCATTTT

j_gene: TRBJ2-7
d_gene: -
v_gene: TRBV7-8
abundance: -
CDR3aa: CASSQNRVYEQYF
CDR3nt: TGTGCCAGCAGCCAAAACAGGGTCTACGAGCAGTACTTC

j_gene: TRBJ2-1
d_gene: TRBD2
v_gene: TRBV6-2/TRBV6-3
abundance: -
CDR3aa: CASIGAGLNNEQFF
CDR3nt: TGTGCCAGCATCGGAGCGGGACTTAACAATGAGCAGTTCTTC

j_gene: TRBJ2-7
d_gene: -
v_gene: TRBV29-1
abundance: -
CDR3aa: CSVEPESNDEQYF
CDR3nt: TGCAGCGTTGAACCCGAGAGTAACGATGAGCAGTACTTC

j_gene: TRBJ2-1
d_gene: TRBD2
v_gene: TRBV6-1
abundance: -
CDR3aa: CASSGLLAGVENEQFF
CDR3nt: TGTGCCAGCAGTGGTCTGCTAGCGGGAGTAGAAAATGAGCAGTTCTTC

j_gene: TRBJ2-4
d_gene: -
v_gene: TRBV19
abundance: few
CDR3aa: CASSIPAGVLAKNIQYF
CDR3nt: TGTGCCAGTAGTATCCCCGCCGGGGTGTTGGCCAAAAACATTCAGTACTTC

j_gene: TRBJ2-7
d_gene: -
v_gene: TRBV10-3
abundance: -
CDR3aa: CAISERGSGGLPYEQYF
CDR3nt: TGTGCCATCAGTGAAAGGGGGTCTGGGGGCTTACCCTACGAGCAGTACTTC

j_gene: TRBJ2-5
d_gene: -
v_gene: TRBV12-3/TRBV12-4
abundance: -
CDR3aa: CASSPRTDSQETQYF
CDR3nt: TGTGCCAGCAGCCCCCGGACAGACAGTCAAGAGACCCAGTACTTC

j_gene: TRBJ1-2
d_gene: -
v_gene: TRBV7-3
abundance: once
CDR3aa: CASSSDPGRGYTF
CDR3nt: TGTGCCAGCAGCTCGGACCCGGGGAGGGGCTACACCTTC

j_gene: TRBJ2-7
d_gene: -
v_gene: TRBV10-3
abundance: -
CDR3aa: CAISDLNLHSYEQYF
CDR3nt: TGTGCCATCAGTGACTTGAACTTGCATTCCTACGAGCAGTACTTC

j_gene: TRBJ2-7
d_gene: TRBD2
v_gene: TRBV7-2
abundance: -
CDR3aa: CASSSGTKAYEQYF
CDR3nt: TGTGCCAGCAGCTCCGGGACTAAGGCCTACGAGCAGTACTTC

j_gene: TRBJ1-1
d_gene: -
v_gene: TRBV10-3
abundance: -
CDR3aa: CAISEWGMNTEAFF
CDR3nt: TGTGCCATCAGTGAGTGGGGGATGAACACTGAAGCTTTCTTT

j_gene: TRBJ2-7
d_gene: TRBD2
v_gene: TRBV20-1
abundance: few
CDR3aa: CSALAGLAGDDEQYF
CDR3nt: TGTAGTGCCCTCGCGGGACTAGCGGGAGACGATGAGCAGTACTTC

j_gene: TRBJ2-6
d_gene: TRBD2
v_gene: TRBV12-3/TRBV12-4
abundance: -
CDR3aa: CTSSWSGGRSSGANVLTF
CDR3nt: TGTACCAGCAGTTGGTCGGGCGGGAGATCGTCTGGGGCCAACGTCCTGACTTTC

j_gene: TRBJ2-2
d_gene: TRBD2
v_gene: TRBV27
abundance: -
CDR3aa: CASSSSGTRSTGELFF
CDR3nt: TGTGCCAGCAGTTCATCCGGGACTAGATCTACCGGGGAGCTGTTTTTT

j_gene: TRBJ1-5
d_gene: -
v_gene: TRBV7-9
abundance: few
CDR3aa: CASSPSPGEVNQPQHF
CDR3nt: TGTGCCAGCAGCCCATCCCCCGGGGAGGTCAATCAGCCCCAGCATTTT

j_gene: TRBJ2-7
d_gene: TRBD2
v_gene: TRBV28
abundance: few
CDR3aa: CASSLTSGSYYEQYF
CDR3nt: TGTGCCAGCAGTTTAACTAGCGGGAGCTACTACGAGCAGTACTTC

j_gene: TRBJ2-1
d_gene: TRBD2
v_gene: TRBV7-9
abundance: -
CDR3aa: CASSLDSGLEVFEQFF
CDR3nt: TGTGCCAGCAGCTTAGATTCCGGACTAGAGGTGTTTGAGCAGTTCTTC

j_gene: TRBJ2-5
d_gene: TRBD2
v_gene: TRBV7-9
abundance: few
CDR3aa: CASSLSSGRALETQYF
CDR3nt: TGTGCCAGCAGCTTATCCAGCGGGAGGGCCCTAGAGACCCAGTACTTC